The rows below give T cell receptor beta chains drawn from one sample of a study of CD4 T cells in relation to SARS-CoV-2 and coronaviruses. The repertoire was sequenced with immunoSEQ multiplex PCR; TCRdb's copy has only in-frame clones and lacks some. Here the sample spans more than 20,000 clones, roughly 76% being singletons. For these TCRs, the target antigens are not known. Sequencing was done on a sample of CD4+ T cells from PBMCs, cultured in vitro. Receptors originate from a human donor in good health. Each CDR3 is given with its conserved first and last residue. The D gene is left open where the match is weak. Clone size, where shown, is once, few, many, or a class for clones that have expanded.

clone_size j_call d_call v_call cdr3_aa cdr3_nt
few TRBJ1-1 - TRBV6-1 CASTEVGDTEAFF TGTGCCAGCACTGAAGTCGGGGACACTGAAGCTTTCTTT
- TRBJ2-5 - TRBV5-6 CASSLRRARGQETQYF TGTGCCAGCAGCTTGCGCCGGGCCCGGGGCCAAGAGACCCAGTACTTC
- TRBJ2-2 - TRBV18 CASSPFVKRANTGELFF TGTGCCAGCTCACCTTTTGTCAAGAGAGCCAACACCGGGGAGCTGTTTTTT
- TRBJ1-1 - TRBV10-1 CASRRDLNTEAFF TGCGCCAGCAGGAGGGACCTGAACACTGAAGCTTTCTTT
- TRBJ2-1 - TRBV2 CASNRQGSWQFF TGTGCCAGCAATCGCCAGGGTTCATGGCAGTTCTTC
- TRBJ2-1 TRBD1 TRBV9 CASSTTGGSPNEQFF TGTGCCAGCAGTACTACAGGGGGAAGTCCGAATGAGCAGTTCTTC
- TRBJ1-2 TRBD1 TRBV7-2 CASSSSGGAGYGYTF TGTGCCAGCAGCTCTTCAGGGGGCGCGGGCTATGGCTACACCTTC
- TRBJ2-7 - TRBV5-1 CASSLGAMVTYEQYF TGCGCCAGCAGCTTGGGGGCCATGGTTACCTACGAGCAGTACTTC
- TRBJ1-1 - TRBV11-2 CASSFLSGGVRTEAFF TGTGCCAGCAGCTTCTTATCGGGCGGGGTTCGCACTGAAGCTTTCTTT
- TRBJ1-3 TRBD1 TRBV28 CATLDRVNTIYF TGTGCCACCCTTGACAGGGTGAACACCATATATTTT
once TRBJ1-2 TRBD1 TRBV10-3 CAISEGQGAGVNYGYTF TGTGCCATCAGTGAGGGCCAGGGGGCAGGGGTTAACTATGGCTACACCTTC
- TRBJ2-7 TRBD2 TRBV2 CASSELPSGKQYF TGTGCCAGCAGTGAACTCCCTAGCGGGAAACAGTACTTC
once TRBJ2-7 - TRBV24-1 CATSDYAGTGVGEQYF TGTGCCACCAGTGATTACGCCGGGACCGGCGTGGGCGAGCAGTACTTC
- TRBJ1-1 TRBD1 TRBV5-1 CASGTGQGQNTEAFF TGCGCCAGCGGCACTGGACAGGGCCAGAACACTGAAGCTTTCTTT
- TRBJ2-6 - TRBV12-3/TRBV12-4 CASTGSGANVLTF TGTGCCAGCACCGGCTCTGGGGCCAACGTCCTGACTTTC
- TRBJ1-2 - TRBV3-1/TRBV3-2 CASSPAGYGYTF TGTGCCAGCAGTCCCGCAGGCTATGGCTACACCTTC
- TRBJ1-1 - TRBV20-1 CSARGVSEAFF TGCAGTGCCCGAGGGGTCTCGGAAGCTTTCTTT
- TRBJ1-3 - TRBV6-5 CASHLEGSSGNTIYF TGTGCCAGCCATTTGGAGGGGTCCTCTGGAAACACCATATATTTT
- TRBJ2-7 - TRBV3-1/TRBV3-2 CASSQVSLAYEQYF TGTGCCAGCAGCCAAGTAAGTCTAGCTTACGAGCAGTACTTC
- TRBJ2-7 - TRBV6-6 CASSYGDSYEQYF TGTGCCAGCAGTTACGGGGATTCCTACGAGCAGTACTTC
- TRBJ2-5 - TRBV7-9 CAAHPAGEETQYF TGTGCCGCCCACCCGGCGGGCGAAGAGACCCAGTACTTC
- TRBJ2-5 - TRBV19 CASSLRGSQETQYF TGTGCCAGTAGTCTACGGGGCAGTCAAGAGACCCAGTACTTC
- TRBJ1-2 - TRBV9 CASSVDQPDYGYTF TGTGCCAGCAGCGTAGACCAGCCCGACTATGGCTACACCTTC
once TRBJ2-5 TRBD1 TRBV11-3 CASSGGQGGQETQYF TGTGCCAGCAGTGGGGGACAGGGTGGTCAGGAGACCCAGTACTTC
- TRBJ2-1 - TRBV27 CASSLETGLNEQFF TGTGCCAGCAGTTTAGAAACAGGGTTAAATGAGCAGTTCTTC